The clone carrying this T cell receptor beta chain has more than one count but fewer than ten. Its antigen is currently unknown. V shed 2 bases and J 2 bases; nucleotides not matched to a gene: 8. Germline-derived CDR1 and CDR2 are SGHAT and FQNNGV. The CDR3 has 18 residues. This entry is derived from a study of response to subunit inactivated influenza vaccine. Study observations and caveats: Each seasonal influenza vaccination recruits few new T cells, the authors suggested.

TCRdb reprocessed the RT-PCR reads with MiXCR, giving one entry per CDR3 protein. The sample carries more than 400,000 distinct CDR3 sequences, 9.5% to 12% recorded once. This sequence joins TRBV11-2 and TRBJ2-3; 12 nucleotides match TRBD2. This material consisted of PBMCs from blood, taken 40 to 50 days after vaccination. This receptor was identified in a man aged 50-59 years who received an inactivated influenza vaccine. CDR3 DNA sequence: TGTGCCAGCAGCTTAAGGACTAGCGGGGTCCGGGACACAGATACGCAGTATTTT. Translated: CASSLRTSGVRDTDTQYF. The variable domain in full, completed from reference TRBV11-2 and TRBJ2-3, reads EAGVAQSPRYKIIEKRQSVAFWCNPISGHATLYWYQQILGQGPKLLIQFQNNGVVDDSQLPKDRFSAERLKGVDSTLKIQPAKLEDSAVYLCASSLRTSGVRDTDTQYFGPGTRLTVL.